This is a list of T cell receptor beta chains from one sample in a study of technical replicates of blood from a handful of donors. Produced via immunoSEQ multiplex PCR; TCRdb's table is partial and in-frame only. The sample includes 85,000 to 100,000 clones, 95% of them seen just once. Input material: T cells isolated from PBMCs. The receptor set was obtained from a human donor in good health. The CDR3 runs from the conserved cysteine through the conserved F or W. Each record gives: V gene, D gene, J gene, clone size, CDR3 protein, CDR3 DNA. A D gene is named only where the DNA matches it firmly. Only some rows state a clone size, as once, few, many or a class for expanded clones.

V: TRBV7-8
D: -
J: TRBJ1-5
size: -
CDR3: CASSPGRVVSNQPQHF
DNA: TGTGCCAGCAGCCCTGGGAGGGTAGTCAGCAATCAGCCCCAGCATTTT

V: TRBV7-9
D: -
J: TRBJ1-1
size: once
CDR3: CASSLFMSGNSEAFF
DNA: TGTGCCAGCAGCTTATTTATGTCAGGTAATTCTGAAGCTTTCTTT

V: TRBV6-5
D: TRBD2
J: TRBJ2-5
size: -
CDR3: CASSYNGGVGQETQYF
DNA: TGTGCCAGCAGTTACAATGGGGGGGTAGGGCAAGAGACCCAGTACTTC

V: TRBV6-5
D: -
J: TRBJ1-2
size: -
CDR3: CASGIKRDTPGYTF
DNA: TGTGCCAGCGGAATAAAGCGGGACACTCCTGGCTACACCTTC

V: TRBV6-1
D: -
J: TRBJ1-1
size: -
CDR3: CASSRRGTNTEAFF
DNA: TGTGCCAGCAGCCGACGGGGTACTAACACTGAAGCTTTCTTT

V: TRBV5-1
D: TRBD2
J: TRBJ2-2
size: -
CDR3: CASSLEAGVVGGELFF
DNA: TGCGCCAGCAGCTTGGAAGCGGGAGTCGTAGGCGGGGAGCTGTTTTTT

V: TRBV7-3
D: -
J: TRBJ2-1
size: -
CDR3: CASTPSGAPYNEQFF
DNA: TGTGCCAGCACCCCCTCGGGAGCGCCCTACAATGAGCAGTTCTTC

V: TRBV18
D: -
J: TRBJ1-4
size: -
CDR3: CASSTNAGPNEKLFF
DNA: TGTGCCAGCTCAACAAATGCGGGACCTAATGAAAAACTGTTTTTT

V: TRBV19
D: TRBD1
J: TRBJ2-7
size: once
CDR3: CASSPGGVNEQYF
DNA: TGTGCCAGTAGTCCAGGGGGAGTTAACGAGCAGTACTTC

V: TRBV29-1
D: -
J: TRBJ2-1
size: once
CDR3: CSGRTGSGSYNEQFF
DNA: TGCAGCGGACGAACAGGGTCGGGCTCCTACAATGAGCAGTTCTTC

V: TRBV5-6
D: TRBD1
J: TRBJ1-2
size: -
CDR3: CASSKPGQGAEGYTF
DNA: TGTGCCAGCAGCAAACCGGGACAGGGGGCGGAAGGCTACACCTTC

V: TRBV19
D: -
J: TRBJ2-6
size: -
CDR3: CASKEDFGGGFSGANVLTF
DNA: TGTGCCAGTAAAGAAGACTTCGGGGGTGGTTTTTCTGGGGCCAACGTCCTGACTTTC

V: TRBV5-1
D: TRBD2
J: TRBJ2-7
size: -
CDR3: CASSLTSGYEQYF
DNA: TGCGCCAGCAGCTTGACTAGCGGCTACGAGCAGTACTTC

V: TRBV7-9
D: -
J: TRBJ1-4
size: -
CDR3: CASSLGLRATNEKLFF
DNA: TGTGCCAGCAGCTTAGGGTTGAGGGCAACTAATGAAAAACTGTTTTTT

V: TRBV5-1
D: -
J: TRBJ1-4
size: -
CDR3: CASSSGSGGNEKLFF
DNA: TGCGCCAGCAGCTCGGGTTCGGGTGGTAATGAAAAACTGTTTTTT

V: TRBV30
D: -
J: TRBJ2-5
size: -
CDR3: CAWTLNRQETQYF
DNA: TGTGCCTGGACGTTGAACAGACAAGAGACCCAGTACTTC

V: TRBV9
D: -
J: TRBJ1-1
size: -
CDR3: CASSVGGEGTEAFF
DNA: TGTGCCAGCAGCGTAGGTGGAGAGGGCACTGAAGCTTTCTTT

V: TRBV2
D: TRBD1
J: TRBJ1-4
size: -
CDR3: CATTGTANEKLFF
DNA: TGTGCCACCACCGGGACAGCTAATGAAAAACTGTTTTTT

V: TRBV5-1
D: -
J: TRBJ1-1
size: -
CDR3: CASSLDAMNTEAFF
DNA: TGCGCCAGCAGCTTGGATGCTATGAACACTGAAGCTTTCTTT

V: TRBV27
D: TRBD1
J: TRBJ2-7
size: -
CDR3: CASSFTGGSLITYEQYF
DNA: TGTGCCAGCAGTTTTACAGGGGGCTCTTTAATAACCTACGAGCAGTACTTC

V: TRBV6-1
D: -
J: TRBJ1-5
size: -
CDR3: CASRAGYNQPQHF
DNA: TGTGCCAGCAGGGCAGGGTACAATCAGCCCCAGCATTTT

V: TRBV5-6
D: -
J: TRBJ2-1
size: -
CDR3: CASSLLVGGYYNEQFF
DNA: TGTGCCAGCAGCTTGTTAGTGGGGGGTTACTACAATGAGCAGTTCTTC

V: TRBV15
D: -
J: TRBJ2-7
size: -
CDR3: CATSNERNSYEQYF
DNA: TGTGCCACCAGCAATGAGCGGAACTCCTACGAGCAGTACTTC

V: TRBV28
D: -
J: TRBJ2-5
size: -
CDR3: CASSSGVGGGTETQYF
DNA: TGTGCCAGCAGTTCCGGAGTGGGAGGAGGTACGGAGACCCAGTACTTC

V: TRBV2
D: -
J: TRBJ1-5
size: -
CDR3: CASSGEDKSNQPQHF
DNA: TGTGCCAGCAGTGGAGAGGACAAAAGCAATCAGCCCCAGCATTTT

V: TRBV6-5
D: -
J: TRBJ2-4
size: -
CDR3: CASANGNIQYF
DNA: TGTGCCAGCGCCAACGGGAACATTCAGTACTTC

V: TRBV11-3
D: -
J: TRBJ1-2
size: -
CDR3: CASSLVSGAYVGYTF
DNA: TGTGCCAGCAGCTTAGTCTCAGGGGCCTATGTTGGCTACACCTTC

V: TRBV2
D: TRBD1
J: TRBJ1-4
size: -
CDR3: CASSPTGGTNEKLFF
DNA: TGTGCCAGCAGTCCGACAGGGGGCACTAATGAAAAACTGTTTTTT

V: TRBV27
D: -
J: TRBJ1-5
size: -
CDR3: CASRTEAWGNEQPQHF
DNA: TGTGCCAGCAGAACAGAAGCATGGGGCAATGAACAGCCCCAGCATTTT

V: TRBV9
D: TRBD1
J: TRBJ1-2
size: -
CDR3: CASSLGTGLYGYTF
DNA: TGTGCCAGCAGCTTGGGGACAGGGCTCTATGGCTACACCTTC

V: TRBV7-8
D: -
J: TRBJ1-2
size: -
CDR3: CASSDVGVEIYGYTF
DNA: TGTGCCAGCAGCGACGTAGGGGTTGAGATCTATGGCTACACCTTC

V: TRBV5-1
D: -
J: TRBJ1-6
size: -
CDR3: CASSLGPDIGNSPLHF
DNA: TGCGCCAGCAGCTTGGGGCCGGACATAGGGAATTCACCCCTCCACTTT

V: TRBV5-1
D: -
J: TRBJ1-1
size: -
CDR3: CASSLGATGNTEAFF
DNA: TGCGCCAGCAGCTTGGGGGCCACCGGCAACACTGAAGCTTTCTTT

V: TRBV18
D: TRBD1
J: TRBJ1-1
size: -
CDR3: CASSPWDSLSLNTEAFF
DNA: TGTGCCAGCTCACCCTGGGACAGCCTTTCATTGAACACTGAAGCTTTCTTT

V: TRBV9
D: -
J: TRBJ2-2
size: once
CDR3: CASSVGEGRANTGELFF
DNA: TGTGCCAGCAGCGTAGGTGAGGGTAGGGCGAACACCGGGGAGCTGTTTTTT

V: TRBV11-2
D: -
J: TRBJ2-7
size: once
CDR3: CASSPLRSYEQYF
DNA: TGTGCCAGCAGCCCCCTGCGGTCCTACGAGCAGTACTTC

V: TRBV4-1
D: TRBD1
J: TRBJ1-2
size: -
CDR3: CASRKTGGDSYGYTF
DNA: TGCGCCAGCAGAAAAACAGGGGGCGATAGCTATGGCTACACCTTC

V: TRBV27
D: TRBD1
J: TRBJ2-5
size: once
CDR3: CASSVTGGGETQYF
DNA: TGTGCCAGCAGTGTGACAGGGGGCGGCGAGACCCAGTACTTC

V: TRBV9
D: TRBD1
J: TRBJ1-2
size: -
CDR3: CASSARDRGGSGGYTF
DNA: TGTGCCAGCAGCGCAAGGGACAGGGGCGGCTCTGGCGGCTACACCTTC

V: TRBV15
D: TRBD2
J: TRBJ2-1
size: -
CDR3: CATSRSSGSPSYNEQFF
DNA: TGTGCCACCAGCAGATCTAGCGGGAGTCCTTCCTACAATGAGCAGTTCTTC

V: TRBV11-1
D: TRBD1
J: TRBJ2-5
size: -
CDR3: CASSETGAGQETQYF
DNA: TGTGCCAGCAGCGAAACAGGGGCTGGCCAAGAGACCCAGTACTTC

V: TRBV10-2
D: -
J: TRBJ2-3
size: -
CDR3: CASSEHRLGTDTQYF
DNA: TGCGCCAGCAGTGAGCACAGGTTGGGCACAGATACGCAGTATTTT

V: TRBV6-4
D: TRBD1
J: TRBJ1-2
size: -
CDR3: CASSLLSGTGYGYTF
DNA: TGTGCCAGCAGTCTCCTCTCGGGGACAGGGTATGGCTACACCTTC

V: TRBV28
D: TRBD2
J: TRBJ2-7
size: -
CDR3: CASSSRTSGVYEQYF
DNA: TGTGCCAGCAGTTCCCGGACTAGCGGGGTCTACGAGCAGTACTTC

V: TRBV19
D: -
J: TRBJ1-2
size: -
CDR3: CASLRFEGDYGYTF
DNA: TGTGCCAGTCTCCGTTTCGAGGGGGACTATGGCTACACCTTC

V: TRBV27
D: TRBD2
J: TRBJ2-1
size: -
CDR3: CASSFLAGGRNEQFF
DNA: TGTGCCAGCAGTTTTCTAGCGGGAGGGCGCAATGAGCAGTTCTTC

V: TRBV18
D: TRBD2
J: TRBJ2-1
size: -
CDR3: CASSRTSGSGDEQFF
DNA: TGTGCCAGCTCGCGGACTAGCGGGAGTGGGGATGAGCAGTTCTTC

V: TRBV18
D: -
J: TRBJ1-2
size: -
CDR3: CASSLQVNYGYTF
DNA: TGTGCCAGCTCACTACAGGTTAACTATGGCTACACCTTC

V: TRBV27
D: -
J: TRBJ2-7
size: once
CDR3: CASSLGLYEQYF
DNA: TGTGCCAGCAGTTTGGGGCTCTACGAGCAGTACTTC

V: TRBV25-1
D: -
J: TRBJ2-2
size: once
CDR3: CASSVGQLLLSSGELFF
DNA: TGTGCCAGCAGTGTCGGACAGCTGCTATTGTCATCCGGGGAGCTGTTTTTT

V: TRBV2
D: TRBD1
J: TRBJ1-3
size: -
CDR3: CASRAGQGLSGNTIYF
DNA: TGTGCCAGCAGGGCGGGACAGGGGCTCTCTGGAAACACCATATATTTT

V: TRBV27
D: -
J: TRBJ1-2
size: -
CDR3: CASSRDMLVPYAF
DNA: TGTGCCAGCAGCCGGGACATGCTGGTACCCTACGCCTTC

V: TRBV9
D: -
J: TRBJ1-1
size: -
CDR3: CASSVGPFTEAFF
DNA: TGTGCCAGCAGCGTGGGCCCGTTCACTGAAGCTTTCTTT

V: TRBV9
D: TRBD2
J: TRBJ2-5
size: once
CDR3: CASSLSWTSGEETQYF
DNA: TGTGCCAGCAGCCTAAGCTGGACTAGCGGGGAAGAGACCCAGTACTTC

V: TRBV6-4
D: -
J: TRBJ2-3
size: -
CDR3: CASSPQVSTDTQYF
DNA: TGTGCCAGCAGCCCACAGGTCTCCACAGATACGCAGTATTTT

V: TRBV7-6
D: TRBD1
J: TRBJ1-5
size: -
CDR3: CASSTMTGRSLYSNQPQHF
DNA: TGTGCCAGCAGCACGATGACAGGGAGATCGTTGTATAGCAATCAGCCCCAGCATTTT

V: TRBV7-2
D: TRBD2
J: TRBJ2-5
size: -
CDR3: CASSLGLTSGVVETQYF
DNA: TGTGCCAGCAGCTTAGGGTTAACTAGCGGGGTTGTGGAGACCCAGTACTTC

V: TRBV5-5
D: -
J: TRBJ2-1
size: -
CDR3: CASSQELQVARANEQFF
DNA: TGTGCCAGCAGCCAGGAGCTACAGGTAGCCCGGGCCAATGAGCAGTTCTTC

V: TRBV28
D: -
J: TRBJ2-4
size: -
CDR3: CASTEGSGGGLLNIQYF
DNA: TGTGCCAGCACAGAAGGGTCGGGGGGCGGCTTATTAAACATTCAGTACTTC